One sample yielded the 29 T cell receptor beta chains listed below, sequenced in a study of CD8+ T cells in alopecia areata. Treatment here: oral pan-JAK inhibitor, 5-10 mg twice daily. RNA was isolated and reverse transcribed to cDNA, the sequencing template. TCRdb's copy holds only in-frame clones and misses some; the assay was immunoSEQ multiplex PCR. The sample contains some 190,000 clones, 60% of which appear only once. The input for sequencing was CD4+ T cells sorted from blood, taken at week 24, from a patient treated with tofacitinib. The receptor source for this set is a human donor with alopecia areata.

The rearrangement uses TRBV5-4 and TRBJ1-1; 7 nucleotides match TRBD1. The CDR3 covers 15 residues. CDR1 is SGHNT, CDR2 YYREEE, per germline (reference sequence). Losses at the gene ends were 4 bases for V and 1 base for J; bases not matched to a gene: 7. CDR3: CASSVQGVGNTEAFF. The CDR3 coding sequence is TGTGCCAGCAGCGTGCAGGGGGTAGGGAACACTGAAGCTTTCTTT.

This clone was counted between two and nine times. V is TRBV4-3 and J is TRBJ2-2, with TRBD2 as a possible D gene (5 bases). The CDR3 runs 16 residues. Germline V CDR1 and CDR2: LGHNA, YSLEER. Deletions cut 0 bases from V and 4 bases from J, with 12 bases between. CDR3 sequence: CASSQDRSGLTGELFF. The CDR3 DNA is TGCGCCAGCAGCCAAGATCGGTCAGGACTCACCGGGGAGCTGTTTTTT.

V and J are TRBV7-3 and TRBJ1-1; unclear D gene. Trimming took off 5 bases at V and 8 bases at J, with 15 bases between the two ends. Germline CDR1 SGHTA, CDR2 FQGTGA. This CDR3 has 13 amino acids. CDR3 region: CASSQQGDSEAFF. The CDR3 DNA reads TGTGCCAGCAGCCAGCAAGGAGACTCCGAAGCTTTCTTT. The complete variable domain, with remaining parts taken from reference TRBV7-3 and TRBJ1-1, reads GAGVSQTPSNKVTEKGKYVELRCDPISGHTALYWYRQSLGQGPEFLIYFQGTGAADDSGLPNDRFFAVRPEGSVSTLKIQRTERGDSAVYLCASSQQGDSEAFFGQGTRLTVV.

The chain employs TRBV30 and TRBJ1-5; no reliable D call. The CDR3 spans 15 residues. Trimming took off 1 base at V and 6 bases at J, with 16 bases between the two ends. CDR1 and CDR2 (germline): GTSNPN, SVGIG (reference sequence). CDR3 sequence (DNA): TGTGCCTGGAGTGAAAAGCTGGGGTACGCTCAGCCCCAGCATTTT. Translated: CAWSEKLGYAQPQHF. The complete variable domain, with remaining parts taken from reference TRBV30 and TRBJ1-5, reads SQTIHQWPATLVQPVGSPLSLECTVEGTSNPNLYWYRQAAGRGLQLLFYSVGIGQISSEVPQNLSASRPQDRQFILSSKKLLLSDSGFYLCAWSEKLGYAQPQHFGDGTRLSIL.

The rearrangement uses TRBV25-1 and TRBJ1-2; D gene uncertain. Between the trimmed V and J ends, which lost 3 bases and 4 bases, there was a span of 6 bases. Germline-derived CDR1 and CDR2 are MGHDK and SYGVNS. This CDR3 has 12 residues. DNA for the CDR3: TGTGCCAGCAGTGACGAATTCTATGGCTACACCTTC. Translated: CASSDEFYGYTF.

V gene TRBV4-1 combines with J gene TRBJ1-5; D gene ambiguous. Germline V CDR1 and CDR2: MGHRA, YSYEKL. The CDR3 consists of 14 residues. Trimming took 0 bases from V and 2 from J, leaving 5 bases between them. CDR3 coding DNA: TGCGCCAGCAGCCAAGATCCGGGCAATCAGCCCCAGCATTTT. Its protein is CASSQDPGNQPQHF.

This clone appeared a few times. The chain couples TRBV27 to TRBJ2-7; D unclear. V lost 4 bases and J 2 bases, leaving 12 bases between the germline ends. This CDR3 spans 14 amino acids. The germline V gene encodes CDR1 MNHEY and CDR2 SMNVEV (reference sequence). Written as DNA, the CDR3 is TGTGCCAGCAGTTCGTGGGCGTTGCCCTACGAGCAGTACTTC. Its protein is CASSSWALPYEQYF.

V and J are TRBV4-1 and TRBJ2-2; D may be TRBD1 (6 bases). Trimming stripped 2 bases from V and 4 bases from J, with 8 bases between. CDR1 MGHRA and CDR2 YSYEKL come from the germline V gene. The CDR3 extends over 14 amino acids. CDR3 sequence reads: CASSQRRGTGELFF. The CDR3 nucleotides read TGCGCCAGCAGCCAACGCAGGGGCACCGGGGAGCTGTTTTTT.

The chain has TRBV29-1 and TRBJ1-2; no clear D. The CDR3 contains 14 residues. CDR1 and CDR2 from the germline V gene are SQVTM and ANQGSEA. The V end lost 1 base, the J end lost 4 bases, and 13 bases lay between the germline ends. In DNA, the CDR3 is TGCAGCGTTGAAGGGGAAGACGTAACCTATGGCTACACCTTC. This sequence encodes CSVEGEDVTYGYTF.

This clone was observed a handful of times. The genes are TRBV6-1 and TRBJ2-5, with D possibly TRBD2 on 6 matching bases. The germline gives CDR1 MNHNS, CDR2 SASEGT. This CDR3 is built from 14 residues. Between the trimmed V and J ends, which lost 2 bases and 7 bases, there was a span of 14 bases. The CDR3 DNA reads TGTGCCAGCAGTGAATCGGCGGGGTCAAGGACCCAGTACTTC. Its protein is CASSESAGSRTQYF.

The chain links TRBV25-1 to TRBJ1-2, with D maybe TRBD1 (5 bases). The CDR3 loop spans 13 amino acids. CDR1 and CDR2 from the germline V gene are MGHDK and SYGVNS. V was shortened by 4 bases and J by 4 bases, with 10 bases between the two germline ends. The CDR3 loop is CASSVGGGYGYTF. The CDR3, as DNA: TGTGCCAGCAGTGTTGGTGGGGGCTATGGCTACACCTTC.

The chain joins TRBV21-1 to TRBJ1-5. TRBV21-1 is flagged as a pseudogene. The CDR3 sequence is 15 residues long. As DNA, the CDR3 is TGTGCCAGCACCGGGCGGGGTTATAGCAATCAGCCCCAGCATTTT. Protein product: CASTGRGYSNQPQHF.

Of note for this clone: The same CDR3 arises from other DNA sequences in this sample as well. The CDR3, as DNA: TGTGCCAGCAGCCTGGGTCGGTCTGGGGCCAACGTCCTGACTTTC. It is translated as CASSLGRSGANVLTF. The V gene is TRBV5-6, the J gene TRBJ2-6; D remains ambiguous. The germline V and J ends were trimmed by 4 bases and 1 base, with 9 bases remaining between them. CDR3 length: 15 amino acids. Germline V gene lookup returns CDR1 SGHDT and CDR2 YYEEEE. The whole variable domain, remainder taken from reference TRBV5-6 and TRBJ2-6, is DAGVTQSPTHLIKTRGQQVTLRCSPKSGHDTVSWYQQALGQGPQFIFQYYEEEERQRGNFPDRFSGHQFPNYSSELNVNALLLGDSALYLCASSLGRSGANVLTFGAGSRLTVL.

The chain couples TRBV29-1 to TRBJ1-1, with 7 positions matching TRBD1. Germline V CDR1 and CDR2: SQVTM, ANQGSEA. The CDR3 length is 11 residues. Trimming at V came to 6 bases and at J to 10 bases, leaving 8 bases not matched to a gene. CDR3 sequence reads: CSVGRQGRAFF. The CDR3 DNA reads TGCAGCGTCGGTAGACAGGGAAGAGCTTTCTTT.

As regards this clone: Other DNA sequences within the sample encode an identical CDR3. The V and J genes are TRBV5-6 and TRBJ1-1; TRBD1 is a possible D gene (5 bases). V lost 4 bases to trimming and J lost 4 bases, with 14 bases between them. CDR1 is SGHDT and CDR2 is YYEEEE in the germline V gene. CDR3 length equals 14 residues. CDR3 protein: CASSRRDGSTEAFF. The CDR3 DNA is TGTGCCAGCAGCCGCAGGGATGGAAGCACTGAAGCTTTCTTT.

The rearrangement links TRBV11-2 to TRBJ2-7, with D unclear. The CDR3 runs to 11 residues. Germline loops: CDR1 SGHAT, CDR2 FQNNGV. V was clipped by 7 bases and J by 4 bases, with 8 bases between them. CDR3 region: CASKLGYEQYF. Here the CDR3 DNA reads TGTGCCAGCAAATTAGGGTACGAGCAGTACTTC.

The chain is built from TRBV2 and TRBJ2-1, with D maybe TRBD2 (5 bases). The length of the CDR3 is 12 residues. V lost 6 bases and J 12 bases, leaving 15 bases between the germline ends. Germline assignment: CDR1 SNHLY and CDR2 FYNNEI. The DNA for the CDR3 is TGTGCCAGCAGGACCAACTCTGGGAGGCAGTTCTTC. Encoded protein: CASRTNSGRQFF.

On this clone itself: This sample also contains other DNA sequences that code for the same CDR3. The chain employs TRBV15 and TRBJ1-1; D gene unclear. The length of the CDR3 is 14 residues. Germline V lookup: CDR1 LNHNV, CDR2 YYDKDF (reference sequence). The V end lost 0 bases, the J end lost 4 bases, and 9 bases lay between the germline ends. CDR3: CATSRDPGSTEAFF. CDR3 bases: TGTGCCACCAGCAGAGACCCGGGCAGCACTGAAGCTTTCTTT.

The rearrangement links TRBV29-1 to TRBJ1-6; D is uncertain. V was pared by 7 bases and J by 0 bases, with 13 bases between. Germline-derived CDR1 and CDR2 are SQVTM and ANQGSEA. CDR3 length equals 15 residues. Here the CDR3 reads CSAFRRSSYNSPLHF. The CDR3 nucleotides read TGCAGCGCTTTCCGGAGGAGCTCCTATAATTCACCCCTCCACTTT.

The V call is TRBV7-2, the J call TRBJ2-1, with 7 bases lining up with TRBD2. With V trimmed by 5 bases and J by 9 bases, 19 bases remained unmatched. CDR1 and CDR2 from the germline V gene are SGHTA and FQGNSA. The CDR3 totals 17 residues. CDR3 bases: TGTGCCAGCAGCCAACCGAACCGACTAGCTGCGGAGTCTGAGCAGTTCTTC. It encodes CASSQPNRLAAESEQFF. Full variable domain (outside the CDR3, taken from reference TRBV7-2 and TRBJ2-1): GAGVSQSPSNKVTEKGKDVELRCDPISGHTALYWYRQSLGQGLEFLIYFQGNSAPDKSGLPSDRFSAERTGGSVSTLTIQRTQQEDSAVYLCASSQPNRLAAESEQFFGPGTRLTVL.

V is TRBV15 and J is TRBJ1-5; TRBD1 aligns across 9 bases. J was trimmed by 1 base and V by 4 bases; bases with no gene match: 17. Germline V gives CDR1 LNHNV, CDR2 YYDKDF (reference sequence). This CDR3 spans 20 amino acids. Written as DNA, the CDR3 is TGTGCCACCAGCACAGCTTTAGGGACAGGGAGCGTTTGGAGCAATCAGCCCCAGCATTTT. This translates into CATSTALGTGSVWSNQPQHF.

In DNA form, the CDR3 reads TGCAGCGTTGAGGGGGCATTGGCCGGGACTCGAGGAGCTTTCTTT. It codes for CSVEGALAGTRGAFF. This chain links TRBV29-1 with TRBJ1-1, with TRBD1 as a possible D gene (6 bases). V was pared by 3 bases and J by 10 bases, with 24 bases between. The V gene's germline CDR1 is SQVTM and CDR2 ANQGSEA. The CDR3 spans 15 residues.

The V call is TRBV5-4, the J call TRBJ2-7; 8 nucleotides align to TRBD1. This CDR3 contains 16 residues. Losses at the gene ends were 2 bases for V and 0 bases for J; bases not matched to a gene: 7. The germline CDR1 and CDR2 sequences are SGHNT and YYREEE (reference sequence). DNA of the CDR3: TGTGCCAGCAGCTTCGGACAGGGTTCAAACTCCTACGAGCAGTACTTC. Protein: CASSFGQGSNSYEQYF.

This chain uses TRBV7-2 with TRBJ1-2; unclear D gene. This CDR3 is 13 amino acids long. V gave up 2 bases and J gave up 6 bases, with 10 bases separating them. Germline-derived CDR1 and CDR2 are SGHTA and FQGNSA. CDR3 sequence reads: CASSLRRFHGYTF. CDR3 coding DNA: TGTGCCAGCAGCTTAAGGAGGTTTCATGGCTACACCTTC.

This sequence joins TRBV12-5 and TRBJ2-3; 7 bases are shared with TRBD1. The V gene end was trimmed by 2 bases and the J gene end by 4 bases; junction bases not matched to a gene: 6. The germline V gene encodes CDR1 LGHNT and CDR2 FRNRAP. The CDR3 sequence is 15 residues long. The CDR3 reads CASGLTYRGADTQYF. The CDR3 DNA sequence: TGTGCTAGTGGTTTGACTTACAGGGGTGCAGATACGCAGTATTTT.

The chain carries TRBV20-1 and TRBJ2-4; D uncertain. Trimming stripped 8 bases from V and 7 bases from J, with 12 bases between. Germline values: CDR1 DFQATT, CDR2 SNEGSKA (reference sequence). This CDR3 contains 11 residues. The CDR3 protein is CSPLLGNIQYF. Here the CDR3 DNA reads TGCAGTCCACTCCTTGGGAACATTCAGTACTTC.

The chain employs TRBV6-1 and TRBJ2-3; D call uncertain. V lost 5 bases and J 2 bases, leaving 5 bases between the germline ends. The CDR3 loop spans 12 amino acids. CDR1 is MNHNS and CDR2 is SASEGT in the germline V gene. CDR3 region: CASSPNTDTQYF. In DNA, the CDR3 is TGTGCCAGCAGTCCAAACACAGATACGCAGTATTTT.

The rearrangement links TRBV4-3 to TRBJ2-1; perhaps D is TRBD1 or TRBD2 (5 bases each). Trimming pared 0 bases from V and 7 bases from J, leaving 7 bases between. This CDR3 has 13 amino acids. The germline V gene has CDR1 LGHNA and CDR2 YSLEER. CDR3 nucleotide sequence: TGCGCCAGCAGCCAAGAATGGGGGAATGAGCAGTTCTTC. It encodes CASSQEWGNEQFF.

This chain connects TRBV2 to TRBJ1-1, with D unresolved. From germline, CDR1 is SNHLY and CDR2 FYNNEI. Trimming shortened V by 8 bases and J by 1 base, and 17 bases separated the two germline ends. The CDR3 length is 15 residues. CDR3 sequence reads: CASGFGRRTNTEAFF. The CDR3 DNA follows: TGTGCCAGCGGCTTTGGACGAAGAACGAACACTGAAGCTTTCTTT.